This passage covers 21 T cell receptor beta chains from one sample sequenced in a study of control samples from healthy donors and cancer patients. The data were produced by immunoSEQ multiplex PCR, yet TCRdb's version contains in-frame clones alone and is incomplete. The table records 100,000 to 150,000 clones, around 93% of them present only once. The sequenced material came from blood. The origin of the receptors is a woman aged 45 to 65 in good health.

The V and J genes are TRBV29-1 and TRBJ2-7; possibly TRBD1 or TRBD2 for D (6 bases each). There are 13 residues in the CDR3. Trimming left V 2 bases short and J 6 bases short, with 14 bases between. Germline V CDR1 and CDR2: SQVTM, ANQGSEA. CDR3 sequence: CSVEYLGGGEQYF. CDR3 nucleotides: TGCAGCGTTGAATATCTGGGGGGCGGCGAGCAGTACTTC.

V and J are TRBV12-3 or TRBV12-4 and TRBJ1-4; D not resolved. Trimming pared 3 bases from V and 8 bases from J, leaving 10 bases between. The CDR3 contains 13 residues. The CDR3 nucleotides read TGTGCCAGCAGTTTCTCCGGGTTCGAAAAACTGTTTTTT. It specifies CASSFSGFEKLFF.

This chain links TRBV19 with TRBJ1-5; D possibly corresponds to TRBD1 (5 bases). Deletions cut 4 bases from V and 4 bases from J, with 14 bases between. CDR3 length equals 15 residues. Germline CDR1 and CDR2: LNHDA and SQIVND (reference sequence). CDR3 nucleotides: TGTGCCAGTAGTAAGGGACCGTCCGGGAATCAGCCCCAGCATTTT. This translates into CASSKGPSGNQPQHF. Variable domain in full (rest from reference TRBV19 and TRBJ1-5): DGGITQSPKYLFRKEGQNVTLSCEQNLNHDAMYWYRQDPGQGLRLIYYSQIVNDFQKGDIAEGYSVSREKKESFPLTVTSAQKNPTAFYLCASSKGPSGNQPQHFGDGTRLSIL.

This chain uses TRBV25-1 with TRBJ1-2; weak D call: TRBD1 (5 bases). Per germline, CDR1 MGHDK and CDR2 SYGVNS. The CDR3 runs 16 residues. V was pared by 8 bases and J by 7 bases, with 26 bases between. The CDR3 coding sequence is TGTGCCAGCTCTGTCCGGGGGGATGACGGCCTCCGTGGCTACACCTTC. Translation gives CASSVRGDDGLRGYTF.

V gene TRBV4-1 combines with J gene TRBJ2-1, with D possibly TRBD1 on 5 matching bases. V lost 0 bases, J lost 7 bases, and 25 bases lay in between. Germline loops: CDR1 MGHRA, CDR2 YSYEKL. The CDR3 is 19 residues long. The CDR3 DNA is TGCGCCAGCAGCCAAGATTCCCTCCCGTTGGCAGGGTTGTTGAATGAGCAGTTCTTC. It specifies CASSQDSLPLAGLLNEQFF.

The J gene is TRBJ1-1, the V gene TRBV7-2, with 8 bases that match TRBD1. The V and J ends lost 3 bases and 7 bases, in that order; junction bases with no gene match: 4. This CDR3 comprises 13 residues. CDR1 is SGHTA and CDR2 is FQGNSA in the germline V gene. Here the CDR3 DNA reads TGTGCCAGCAGCTTTTCAGGGGGCAATGAAGCTTTCTTT. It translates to CASSFSGGNEAFF.

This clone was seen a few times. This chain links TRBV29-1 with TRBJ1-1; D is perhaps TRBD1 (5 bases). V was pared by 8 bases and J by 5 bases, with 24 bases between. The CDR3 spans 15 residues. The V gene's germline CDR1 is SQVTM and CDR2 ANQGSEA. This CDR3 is CSILTGDDSGTEAFF. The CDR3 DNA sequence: TGCAGCATACTGACCGGGGACGACTCCGGGACTGAAGCTTTCTTT.

CDR3 loop: CASRGSIGQPQHF. CDR3 in DNA: TGTGCCAGCAGAGGCAGCATTGGTCAGCCCCAGCATTTT. This chain joins TRBV6-4 and TRBJ1-5; D is unresolved. The V and J ends lost 6 bases and 6 bases respectively, with 12 bases between them. Germline CDR1 reads MRHNA; CDR2 reads SNTAGT. The CDR3 covers 13 residues.

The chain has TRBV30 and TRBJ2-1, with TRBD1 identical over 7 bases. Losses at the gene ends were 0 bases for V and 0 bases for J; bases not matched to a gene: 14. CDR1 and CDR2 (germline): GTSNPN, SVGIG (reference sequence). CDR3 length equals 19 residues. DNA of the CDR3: TGTGCCTGGAGTGTAGGGCAGGGGGTCTACCGGAGCTCCTACAATGAGCAGTTCTTC. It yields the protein CAWSVGQGVYRSSYNEQFF.

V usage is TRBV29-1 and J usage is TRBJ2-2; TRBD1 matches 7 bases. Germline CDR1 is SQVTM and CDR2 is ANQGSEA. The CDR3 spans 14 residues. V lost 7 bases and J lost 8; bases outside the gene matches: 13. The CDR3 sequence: CSATRTGEPGELFF. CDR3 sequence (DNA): TGCAGCGCAACTCGGACAGGCGAGCCAGGGGAGCTGTTTTTT.

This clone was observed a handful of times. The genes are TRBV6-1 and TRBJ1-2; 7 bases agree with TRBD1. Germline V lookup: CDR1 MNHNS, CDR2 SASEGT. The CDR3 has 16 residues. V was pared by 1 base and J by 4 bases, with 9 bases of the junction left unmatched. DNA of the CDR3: TGTGCCAGCAGTGAAGTCCCGCAGGGGGGACTCTATGGCTACACCTTC. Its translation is CASSEVPQGGLYGYTF.

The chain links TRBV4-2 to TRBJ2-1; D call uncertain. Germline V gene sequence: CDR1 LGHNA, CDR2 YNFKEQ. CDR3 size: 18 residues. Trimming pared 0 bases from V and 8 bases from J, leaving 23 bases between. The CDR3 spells CASSQDADILPASDEQFF. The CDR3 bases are TGTGCCAGCAGCCAAGATGCTGACATCCTACCCGCTTCGGATGAGCAGTTCTTC.

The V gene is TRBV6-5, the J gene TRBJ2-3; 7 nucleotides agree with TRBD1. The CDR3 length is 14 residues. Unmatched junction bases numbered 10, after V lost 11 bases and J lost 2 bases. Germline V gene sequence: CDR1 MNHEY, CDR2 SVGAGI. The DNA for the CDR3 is TGTGCCGGTAGTACAGGGGTCACCACAGATACGCAGTATTTT. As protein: CAGSTGVTTDTQYF.

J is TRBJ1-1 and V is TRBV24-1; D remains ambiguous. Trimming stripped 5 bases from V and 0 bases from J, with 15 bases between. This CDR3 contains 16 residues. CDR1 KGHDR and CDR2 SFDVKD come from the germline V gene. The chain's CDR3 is CATSVDGSPVNTEAFF. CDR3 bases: TGTGCCACCAGTGTTGACGGGAGTCCGGTGAACACTGAAGCTTTCTTT.

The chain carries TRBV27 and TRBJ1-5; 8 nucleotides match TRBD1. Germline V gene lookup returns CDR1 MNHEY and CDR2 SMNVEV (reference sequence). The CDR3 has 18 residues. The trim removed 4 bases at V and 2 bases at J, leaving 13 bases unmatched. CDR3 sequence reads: CASSSGQGFGVGNQPQHF. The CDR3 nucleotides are TGTGCCAGCAGTTCAGGACAGGGCTTTGGGGTAGGCAATCAGCCCCAGCATTTT.

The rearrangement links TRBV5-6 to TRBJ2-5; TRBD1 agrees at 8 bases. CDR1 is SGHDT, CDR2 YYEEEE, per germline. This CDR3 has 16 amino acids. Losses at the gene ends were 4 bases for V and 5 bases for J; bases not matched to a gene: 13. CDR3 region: CASSRKGQGEGETQYF. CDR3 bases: TGTGCCAGCAGCAGAAAAGGACAGGGCGAGGGGGAGACCCAGTACTTC. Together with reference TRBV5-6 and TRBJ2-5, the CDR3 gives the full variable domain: DAGVTQSPTHLIKTRGQQVTLRCSPKSGHDTVSWYQQALGQGPQFIFQYYEEEERQRGNFPDRFSGHQFPNYSSELNVNALLLGDSALYLCASSRKGQGEGETQYFGPGTRLLVL.

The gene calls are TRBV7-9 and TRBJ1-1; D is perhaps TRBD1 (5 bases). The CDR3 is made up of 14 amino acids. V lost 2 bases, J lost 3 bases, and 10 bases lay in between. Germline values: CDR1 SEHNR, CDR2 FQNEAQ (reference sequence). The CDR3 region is CASSLKGPHTEAFF. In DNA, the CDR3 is TGTGCCAGCAGCTTAAAGGGGCCTCACACTGAAGCTTTCTTT.

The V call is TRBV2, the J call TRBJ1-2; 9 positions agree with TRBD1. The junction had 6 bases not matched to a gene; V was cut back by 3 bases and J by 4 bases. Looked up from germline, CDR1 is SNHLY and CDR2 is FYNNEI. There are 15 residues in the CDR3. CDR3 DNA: TGTGCCAGCAGTGAGGCAAGGACAGGGGTCTATGGCTACACCTTC. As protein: CASSEARTGVYGYTF.

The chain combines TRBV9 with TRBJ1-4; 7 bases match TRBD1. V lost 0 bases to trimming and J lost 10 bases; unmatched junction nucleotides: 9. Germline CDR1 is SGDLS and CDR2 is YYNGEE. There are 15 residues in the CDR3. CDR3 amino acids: CASSVADRPGGKLFF. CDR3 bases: TGTGCCAGCAGCGTAGCGGACAGGCCCGGGGGAAAACTGTTTTTT.

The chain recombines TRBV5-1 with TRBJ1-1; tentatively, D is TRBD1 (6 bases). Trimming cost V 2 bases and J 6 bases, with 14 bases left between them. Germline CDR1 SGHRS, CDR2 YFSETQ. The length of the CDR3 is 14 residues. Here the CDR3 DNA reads TGCGCCAGCAGCTTTTTTGCGAGGGGGGCTGAAGCTTTCTTT. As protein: CASSFFARGAEAFF. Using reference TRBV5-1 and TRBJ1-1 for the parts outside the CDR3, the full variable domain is KAGVTQTPRYLIKTRGQQVTLSCSPISGHRSVSWYQQTPGQGLQFLFEYFSETQRNKGNFPGRFSGRQFSNSRSEMNVSTLELGDSALYLCASSFFARGAEAFFGQGTRLTVV.

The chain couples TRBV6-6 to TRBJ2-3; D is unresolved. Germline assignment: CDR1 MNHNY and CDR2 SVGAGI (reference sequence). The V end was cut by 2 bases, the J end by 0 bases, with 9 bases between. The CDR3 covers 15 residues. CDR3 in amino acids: CASSYGWDSTDTQYF. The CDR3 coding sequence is TGTGCCAGCAGTTACGGTTGGGATAGCACAGATACGCAGTATTTT.